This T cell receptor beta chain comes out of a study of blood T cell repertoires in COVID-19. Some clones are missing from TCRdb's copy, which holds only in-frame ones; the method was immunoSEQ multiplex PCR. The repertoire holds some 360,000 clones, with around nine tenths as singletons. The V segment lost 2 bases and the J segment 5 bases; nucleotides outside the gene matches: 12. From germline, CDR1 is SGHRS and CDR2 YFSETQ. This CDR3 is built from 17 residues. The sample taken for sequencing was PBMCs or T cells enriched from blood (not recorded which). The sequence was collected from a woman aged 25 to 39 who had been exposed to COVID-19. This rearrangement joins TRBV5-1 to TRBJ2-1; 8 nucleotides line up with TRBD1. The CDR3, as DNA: TGCGCCAGCAGCTTTATAACCGGGACAGGCCTTAACAATGAGCAGTTCTTC. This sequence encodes CASSFITGTGLNNEQFF.